The 7 T cell receptor beta chains below come from one sample, sequenced in a study of control samples from healthy donors and cancer patients. Only in-frame clones appear in the TCRdb table, and some are missing; sequencing was by immunoSEQ multiplex PCR. The data show about 150,000 clones, about 94% seen once. The sample consisted of blood. Receptors were obtained from a woman between 40 and 55 years old in good health.

The chain joins TRBV12-5 to TRBJ1-2, with D tentatively TRBD1 (6 bases). CDR3 length: 15 amino acids. V lost 2 bases and J 0 bases, leaving 10 bases between the germline ends. In germline, CDR1 is LGHNT, CDR2 FRNRAP. The CDR3 DNA follows: TGTGCTAGTGGTTTGCATTACAGGGCTAACTATGGCTACACCTTC. Protein: CASGLHYRANYGYTF.

The chain recombines TRBV2 with TRBJ1-1; 10 bases agree with TRBD1. The CDR3 length is 14 residues. The V and J ends lost 4 bases and 7 bases, in that order; junction bases with no gene match: 6. The germline CDR1 and CDR2 sequences are SNHLY and FYNNEI. The CDR3, as DNA: TGTGCCAGCAGTGTAAGGACAGGGGGGTATGAAGCTTTCTTT. Translation: CASSVRTGGYEAFF.

The rearrangement uses TRBV19 and TRBJ2-7; TRBD1 agrees at 7 bases. The length of the CDR3 is 13 residues. Germline CDR1 LNHDA, CDR2 SQIVND (reference sequence). After removal of 7 bases from V and 2 bases from J, the junction contained 5 bases not matched to a gene. CDR3 sequence reads: CASNAGTAYEQYF. CDR3 in DNA: TGTGCCAGTAATGCCGGGACAGCCTACGAGCAGTACTTC.

There are many counts of this clone. The rearrangement joins TRBV9 to TRBJ1-1, with D perhaps TRBD1 (6 bases). The V gene's germline CDR1 is SGDLS and CDR2 YYNGEE. The CDR3 is 14 amino acids. V lost 4 bases, J lost 6 bases, and 16 bases lay in between. CDR3 sequence reads: CASSPMTGLSEAFF. The CDR3 region has the DNA TGTGCCAGCAGCCCGATGACAGGTCTCTCTGAAGCTTTCTTT.

The chain combines TRBV7-2 with TRBJ2-7; D is unresolved. The CDR3 is 18 amino acids. V gave up 1 base and J gave up 0 bases, with 19 bases separating them. Germline lookup yields CDR1 SGHTA and CDR2 FQGNSA. DNA for the CDR3: TGTGCCAGCAGCTTAGAACGGCCAATGGCTCGCAGCTCCTACGAGCAGTACTTC. Its protein product is CASSLERPMARSSYEQYF.

A remark on this clone: Distinct nucleotide sequences in the sample also encode this CDR3. J is TRBJ2-7 and V is TRBV7-2; maybe TRBD1 (6 bases). The germline V gene has CDR1 SGHTA and CDR2 FQGNSA. V shed 2 bases and J shed 4 bases, with 9 bases lying between them. The CDR3 has 13 residues. The CDR3 DNA reads as TGTGCCAGCAGCTTAACAGGGACGTACGAGCAGTACTTC. It is translated as CASSLTGTYEQYF.

This chain links TRBV7-9 with TRBJ1-1; D might be TRBD1 (5 bases). The V gene lost 0 bases and the J gene lost 3 bases, with 8 bases spanning the gap. Germline-derived CDR1 and CDR2 are SEHNR and FQNEAQ (reference sequence). CDR3 size: 14 residues. CDR3 nucleotide sequence: TGTGCCAGCAGCTTAGCAGGGGCCTACACTGAAGCTTTCTTT. Its protein is CASSLAGAYTEAFF.